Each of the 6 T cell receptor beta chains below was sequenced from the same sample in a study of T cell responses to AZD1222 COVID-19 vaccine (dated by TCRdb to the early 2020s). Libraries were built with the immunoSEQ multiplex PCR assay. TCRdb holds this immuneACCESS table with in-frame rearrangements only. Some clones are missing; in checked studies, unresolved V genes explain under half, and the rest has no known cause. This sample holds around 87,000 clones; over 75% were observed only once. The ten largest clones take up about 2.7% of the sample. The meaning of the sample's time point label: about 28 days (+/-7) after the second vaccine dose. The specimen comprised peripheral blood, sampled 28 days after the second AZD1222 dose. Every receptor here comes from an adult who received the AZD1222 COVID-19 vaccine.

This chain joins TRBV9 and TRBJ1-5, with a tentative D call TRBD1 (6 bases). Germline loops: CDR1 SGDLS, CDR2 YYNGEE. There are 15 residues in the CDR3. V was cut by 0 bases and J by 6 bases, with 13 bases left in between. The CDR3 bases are TGTGCCAGCAGCGTAGGGGGGGCACAGGGTCAGCCCCAGCATTTT. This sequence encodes CASSVGGAQGQPQHF. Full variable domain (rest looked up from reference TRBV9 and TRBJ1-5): DSGVTQTPKHLITATGQRVTLRCSPRSGDLSVYWYQQSLDQGLQFLIQYYNGEERAKGNILERFSAQQFPDLHSELNLSSLELGDSALYFCASSVGGAQGQPQHFGDGTRLSIL.

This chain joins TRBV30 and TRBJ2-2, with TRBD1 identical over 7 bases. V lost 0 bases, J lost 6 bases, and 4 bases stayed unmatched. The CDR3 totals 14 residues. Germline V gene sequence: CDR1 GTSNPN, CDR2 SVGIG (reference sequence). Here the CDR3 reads CAWSVQGYAGELFF. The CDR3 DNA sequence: TGTGCCTGGAGTGTACAGGGGTACGCCGGGGAGCTGTTTTTT. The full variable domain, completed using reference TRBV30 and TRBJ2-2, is SQTIHQWPATLVQPVGSPLSLECTVEGTSNPNLYWYRQAAGRGLQLLFYSVGIGQISSEVPQNLSASRPQDRQFILSSKKLLLSDSGFYLCAWSVQGYAGELFFGEGSRLTVL.

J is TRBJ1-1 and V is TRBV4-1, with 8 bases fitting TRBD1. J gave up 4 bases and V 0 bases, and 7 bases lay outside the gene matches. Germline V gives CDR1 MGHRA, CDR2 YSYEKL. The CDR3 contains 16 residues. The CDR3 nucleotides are TGCGCCAGCAGCCAAGACGGCAGGGGGCTTGGCACTGAAGCTTTCTTT. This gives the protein CASSQDGRGLGTEAFF.

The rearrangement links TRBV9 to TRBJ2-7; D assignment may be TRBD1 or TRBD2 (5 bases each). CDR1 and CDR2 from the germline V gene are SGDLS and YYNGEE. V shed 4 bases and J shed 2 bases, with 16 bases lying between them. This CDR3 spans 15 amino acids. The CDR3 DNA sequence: TGTGCCAGCAGCCCCTCCGGGACGGAGACCTACGAGCAGTACTTC. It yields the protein CASSPSGTETYEQYF.

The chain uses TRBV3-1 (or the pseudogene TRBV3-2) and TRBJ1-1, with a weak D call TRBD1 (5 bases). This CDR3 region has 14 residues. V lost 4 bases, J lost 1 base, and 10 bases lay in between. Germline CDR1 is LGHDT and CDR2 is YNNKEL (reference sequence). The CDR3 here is CASSPNQGNTEAFF. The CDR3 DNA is TGTGCCAGCAGCCCGAATCAGGGGAACACTGAAGCTTTCTTT.

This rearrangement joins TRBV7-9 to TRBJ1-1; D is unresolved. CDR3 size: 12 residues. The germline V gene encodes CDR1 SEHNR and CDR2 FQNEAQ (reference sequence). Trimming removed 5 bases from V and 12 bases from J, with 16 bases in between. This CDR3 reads CASSPLGAFPFF. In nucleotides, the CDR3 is TGTGCCAGCAGCCCCTTAGGAGCCTTCCCTTTCTTT.